The 19 T cell receptor beta chains below all came from one sample that was sequenced in a study of chemoradiotherapy in HPV16-positive cancers. Profiled with immunoSEQ multiplex PCR; TCRdb holds only in-frame clones, not every one. The sample shows approximately 8,100 clones, 87% of them seen only once. This specimen was blood, taken from a patient who underwent chemoradiotherapy. The source of these receptors is a human donor with HPV-associated anogenital cancer.

The V and J genes are TRBV7-9 and TRBJ1-4; D ambiguous. V gave up 2 bases and J gave up 4 bases, with 11 bases separating them. The germline V gene encodes CDR1 SEHNR and CDR2 FQNEAQ (reference sequence). CDR3 size: 15 residues. The DNA of the CDR3 is TGTGCCAGCAGCTTAAGCAACGGGTTTAATGAAAAACTGTTTTTT. Translation: CASSLSNGFNEKLFF.

V usage is TRBV5-1 and J usage is TRBJ2-2; no definite D call. CDR1 and CDR2 from the germline V gene are SGHRS and YFSETQ. V shed 6 bases and J shed 1 base, with 16 bases lying between them. The CDR3 is made up of 16 amino acids. This CDR3 is CASNYIVGGNTGELFF. In nucleotides, the CDR3 is TGCGCCAGCAATTACATAGTGGGCGGGAACACCGGGGAGCTGTTTTTT. The full variable domain, with the rest looked up from reference TRBV5-1 and TRBJ2-2, is KAGVTQTPRYLIKTRGQQVTLSCSPISGHRSVSWYQQTPGQGLQFLFEYFSETQRNKGNFPGRFSGRQFSNSRSEMNVSTLELGDSALYLCASNYIVGGNTGELFFGEGSRLTVL.

This clone was detected once. This chain links TRBV7-9 with TRBJ2-1; D is unresolved. Deletions cut 2 bases from V and 0 bases from J, with 8 bases between. CDR1 is SEHNR, CDR2 FQNEAQ, per germline (reference sequence). CDR3 size: 15 residues. In DNA form, the CDR3 reads TGTGCCAGCAGCTTAAGTGAAATCTCCTACAATGAGCAGTTCTTC. Residues: CASSLSEISYNEQFF. Complete variable domain (other parts from reference TRBV7-9 and TRBJ2-1): DTGVSQNPRHKITKRGQNVTFRCDPISEHNRLYWYRQTLGQGPEFLTYFQNEAQLEKSRLLSDRFSAERPKGSFSTLEIQRTEQGDSAMYLCASSLSEISYNEQFFGPGTRLTVL.

The chain links TRBV29-1 to TRBJ2-1; possible D gene TRBD2, 5 bases. V shed 4 bases and J shed 3 bases, with 13 bases lying between them. CDR1 is SQVTM and CDR2 is ANQGSEA in the germline V gene. CDR3 length equals 14 residues. CDR3 bases: TGCAGCGTTGCTCTTGCGGGTAACTACAATGAGCAGTTCTTC. Its protein product is CSVALAGNYNEQFF.

The rearrangement joins TRBV7-9 to TRBJ1-2, with D tentatively TRBD1 (6 bases). This CDR3 region has 14 residues. Trimming removed 5 bases from V and 2 bases from J, with 12 bases in between. CDR1 is SEHNR and CDR2 is FQNEAQ in the germline V gene (reference sequence). This chain's CDR3 is CASSPGGGNYGYTF. The CDR3 bases are TGTGCCAGCAGCCCGGGGGGCGGAAACTATGGCTACACCTTC.

The chain joins TRBV27 to TRBJ1-6, with D tentatively TRBD1 (5 bases). V was clipped by 4 bases and J by 9 bases, with 10 bases between them. Germline V gene lookup returns CDR1 MNHEY and CDR2 SMNVEV (reference sequence). The CDR3 loop spans 13 amino acids. CDR3 DNA sequence: TGTGCCAGCAGTTCCCGACAGAGTTCACCCCTCCACTTT. This encodes CASSSRQSSPLHF.

This clone showed up just a few times. V is TRBV6-5 and J is TRBJ1-6; 9 positions agree with TRBD1. This CDR3 contains 14 residues. Germline lookup yields CDR1 MNHEY and CDR2 SVGAGI. The ends lost 5 bases at V and 11 bases at J; junction bases unmatched: 7. CDR3 coding DNA: TGTGCCAGCAGTCGGACAGGGGAAGGGCCACCCCTCCACTTT. This translates into CASSRTGEGPPLHF.

The V call is TRBV5-4, the J call TRBJ2-7; D remains unclear. The CDR3 consists of 12 residues. Looked up from germline, CDR1 is SGHNT and CDR2 is YYREEE (reference sequence). With 0 bases removed from V and 4 bases from J, the gap between germline ends came to 5 bases. The chain's CDR3 is CASSLDGYEQYV. The CDR3 nucleotides are TGTGCCAGCAGCTTGGACGGGTACGAGCAGTACGTC.

CDR3 amino acids: CASPSGNTIYF. The CDR3 nucleotides read TGTGCCTCCCCTTCTGGAAACACCATATATTTT. V and J are TRBV30 and TRBJ1-3; no definite D call. This CDR3 has 11 residues. From germline, CDR1 is GTSNPN and CDR2 SVGIG (reference sequence). Trimming left V 7 bases short and J 1 base short, with 5 bases between.

The V and J genes are TRBV7-9 and TRBJ2-1; maybe TRBD1 (5 bases). The CDR3 covers 14 residues. The V end lost 1 base, the J end lost 7 bases, and 11 bases lay between the germline ends. CDR1 SEHNR and CDR2 FQNEAQ come from the germline V gene (reference sequence). This CDR3 is CASSLVGAHNEQFF. The CDR3 nucleotides read TGTGCCAGCAGCTTAGTTGGGGCACATAATGAGCAGTTCTTC.

The chain couples TRBV30 to TRBJ1-1, with 8 bases lining up with TRBD1. The CDR3 totals 13 residues. Unmatched junction bases numbered 1, after V lost 4 bases and J lost 0 bases. CDR1 is GTSNPN and CDR2 is SVGIG in the germline V gene (reference sequence). The CDR3 region has the DNA TGTGCCTGGACGGGACAGGTGAACACTGAAGCTTTCTTT. Translated: CAWTGQVNTEAFF.

V usage is TRBV9 and J usage is TRBJ2-5; TRBD2 aligns across 15 bases. CDR1 SGDLS and CDR2 YYNGEE come from the germline V gene. This CDR3 has 18 residues. The junction had 5 bases not matched to a gene; V was cut back by 0 bases and J by 2 bases. The CDR3 DNA follows: TGTGCCAGCAGCGTAGTCCCCGGGACTAGCGGGGGGCAAGAGACCCAGTACTTC. Its protein is CASSVVPGTSGGQETQYF.

This clone has more than one count but fewer than ten. The chain uses TRBV14 and TRBJ2-7; perhaps TRBD1 as D (6 bases). The germline CDR1 and CDR2 sequences are SGHDN and FVKESK. The CDR3 length is 13 residues. The V end was cut by 5 bases, the J end by 6 bases, with 14 bases between. In DNA form, the CDR3 reads TGTGCCAGCAGCTCCCACCAGGGGTCCGAGCAGTACGTC. Protein: CASSSHQGSEQYV.

The V gene is TRBV6-1, the J gene TRBJ2-7; 8 bases match TRBD2. V gave up 3 bases and J gave up 6 bases; unmatched junction bases: 10. CDR1 MNHNS and CDR2 SASEGT come from the germline V gene. The CDR3 is 15 residues long. This chain's CDR3 is CASSDSGGGPGEQYF. The CDR3 DNA reads TGTGCCAGCAGTGATTCCGGGGGGGGTCCCGGCGAGCAGTACTTC.

The gene calls are TRBV7-9 and TRBJ2-7, with D hard to call. The CDR3 covers 17 residues. Germline values: CDR1 SEHNR, CDR2 FQNEAQ (reference sequence). V gave up 5 bases and J gave up 2 bases, with 22 bases separating them. DNA for the CDR3: TGTGCCAGCAGCCCGCATCGTAAAGATTCACGGACCTACGAGCAGTACTTC. It specifies CASSPHRKDSRTYEQYF.

The CDR3 nucleotides are TGTGCCAGTATGACAGGACTCTATGGCTACACCTTC. Residues: CASMTGLYGYTF. The chain has TRBV19 and TRBJ1-2, with D tentatively TRBD1 (6 bases). Trimming removed 7 bases from V and 4 bases from J, with 10 bases in between. The CDR3 covers 12 residues. The germline gives CDR1 LNHDA, CDR2 SQIVND (reference sequence).

V gene TRBV5-4 combines with J gene TRBJ2-5; TRBD2 agrees at 8 bases. From germline, CDR1 is SGHNT and CDR2 YYREEE (reference sequence). With 6 bases clipped from V and 4 bases from J, the junction kept 11 bases outside the gene matches. The CDR3 has 15 amino acids. CDR3 sequence (DNA): TGTGCCAGCACTACGGGCGGGGGGAAGGTAGAGACCCAGTACTTC. It specifies CASTTGGGKVETQYF.

V is TRBV5-8 and J is TRBJ2-5; D possibly corresponds to TRBD2 (6 bases). The CDR3 spans 15 residues. Trimming stripped 4 bases from V and 1 base from J, with 14 bases between. Germline CDR1 SGHTS, CDR2 YDEGEE. As DNA, the CDR3 is TGTGCCAGCAGCCAGACTAGGGTCCTCCAAGAGACCCAGTACTTC. It specifies CASSQTRVLQETQYF.

The V call is TRBV11-3, the J call TRBJ2-2, with D possibly TRBD1 on 6 matching bases. This CDR3 is 15 amino acids long. Trimming shortened V by 5 bases and J by 2 bases, and 12 bases separated the two germline ends. The V gene's germline CDR1 is SGHNT and CDR2 YENEEA. The CDR3 DNA reads TGTGCCAGCAGCACCGGACAGACTAACACCGGGGAGCTGTTTTTT. It is translated as CASSTGQTNTGELFF. Supplemented by reference TRBV11-3 and TRBJ2-2, the full variable domain reads EAGVVQSPRYKIIEKKQPVAFWCNPISGHNTLYWYLQNLGQGPELLIRYENEEAVDDSQLPKDRFSAERLKGVDSTLKIQPAELGDSAVYLCASSTGQTNTGELFFGEGSRLTVL.